This record concerns one TCR beta chain sequence. This sample is part of a study of blood T cell repertoires in COVID-19. Whole-study context: Material from acute and convalescent COVID-19 was sourced from the United States, Italy and Spain. Sample material is recorded as cDNA or gDNA derived from T cells, B-cell-depleted T cells, or PBMCs.

As handled by the study authors: Estimation of nucleated cell counts was performed using reference gene primer amplification. Clones were sequenced by immunoSEQ multiplex PCR, and TCRdb holds only the in-frame ones, with some missing. The DNA gave D and trimming, while V, J and clone size come from that table. The data show approximately 290,000 clones, around 87% seen once. Germline assignment: CDR1 SGHAT and CDR2 FQNNGV. V was pared by 6 bases and J by 1 base, with 16 bases between. The CDR3 covers 15 residues. The gene calls are TRBV11-2 and TRBJ2-7, with D uncertain. The TCR was taken from a man between 18 and 35 years old with active or convalescent COVID-19. Sequencing used peripheral blood. The DNA for the CDR3 is TGTGCCAGCAGACAGACAACCCTTCAATCCTACGAGCAGTACTTC. The encoded protein is CASRQTTLQSYEQYF.